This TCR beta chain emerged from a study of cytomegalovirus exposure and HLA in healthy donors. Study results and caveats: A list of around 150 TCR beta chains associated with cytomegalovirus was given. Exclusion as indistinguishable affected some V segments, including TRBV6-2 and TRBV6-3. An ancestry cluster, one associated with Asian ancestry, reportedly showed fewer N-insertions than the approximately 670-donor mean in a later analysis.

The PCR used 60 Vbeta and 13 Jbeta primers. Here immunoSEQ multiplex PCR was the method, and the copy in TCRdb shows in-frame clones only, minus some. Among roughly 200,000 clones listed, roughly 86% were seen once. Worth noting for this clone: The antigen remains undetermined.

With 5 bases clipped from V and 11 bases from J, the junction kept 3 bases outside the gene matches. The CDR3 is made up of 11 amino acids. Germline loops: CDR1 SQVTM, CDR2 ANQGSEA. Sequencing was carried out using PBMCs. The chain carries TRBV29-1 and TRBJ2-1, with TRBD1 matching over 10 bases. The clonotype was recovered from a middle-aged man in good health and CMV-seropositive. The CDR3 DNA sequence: TGCAGCGTTTGGGACAGGGGAAAGCAGTTCTTC. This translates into CSVWDRGKQFF.